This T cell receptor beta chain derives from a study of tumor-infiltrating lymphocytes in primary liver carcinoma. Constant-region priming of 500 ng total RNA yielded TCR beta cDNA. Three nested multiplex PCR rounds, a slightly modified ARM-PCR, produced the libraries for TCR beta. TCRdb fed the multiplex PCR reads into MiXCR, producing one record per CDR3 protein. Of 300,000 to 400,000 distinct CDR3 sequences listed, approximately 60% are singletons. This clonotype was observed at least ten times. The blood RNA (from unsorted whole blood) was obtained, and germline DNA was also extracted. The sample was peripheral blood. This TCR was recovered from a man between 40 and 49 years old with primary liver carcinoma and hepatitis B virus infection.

The chain's CDR3 is CASSTGVDQPQHF. The CDR3 DNA sequence: TGTGCCAGCAGTACAGGGGTAGATCAGCCCCAGCATTTT. V is TRBV6-1 and J is TRBJ1-5; 7 bases line up with TRBD1. The CDR3 is made up of 13 amino acids. The J segment lost 5 bases and the V segment lost 5 bases, leaving 3 bases of the junction unmatched. The V gene's germline CDR1 is MNHNS and CDR2 SASEGT.